Sequencing of this T cell receptor beta chain was carried out in a study of shared T cell receptors in the human thymus. With 3 bases clipped from V and 5 bases from J, the junction kept 3 bases outside the gene matches. Germline assignment: CDR1 LNHDA and CDR2 SQIVND (reference sequence). CDR3 length: 14 amino acids. Profiled with immunoSEQ multiplex PCR; TCRdb holds only in-frame clones, not every one. The data contain some 640,000 clones, approximately 89% of them singletons. The same sample was also used in a study of human thymus T cells. From that report: Surgeons resected thymus tissue during corrective heart surgery. Among thymic and blood repertoires, usage of V and J genes appeared biased. As related research reported, thymic repertoires overlapped highly among unrelated individuals.

The TCR was taken from a boy in the first two years of life with a congenital heart defect. V usage is TRBV19 and J usage is TRBJ2-3; 9 positions match TRBD1. Sequenced input: thymocytes. The CDR3 bases are TGTGCCAGTAGTATGACAGGGGGGGTAGATACGCAGTATTTT. Translating it yields CASSMTGGVDTQYF.